A selection of T cell receptor beta chains follows, all from one sample in a study of blood T cells in healthy people across ages. TCRdb called the 5' RACE reads again in MiXCR, with one record for every CDR3 protein. The sample has more than 1,400,000 distinct CDR3 sequences; about 40% are singletons. Sequenced: blood. These receptors originate from a young woman in good health. CDR3s include the opening cysteine and the closing phenylalanine or tryptophan. A D gene is named only where the DNA matches it firmly. The listing skips clone size in some rows; elsewhere it reads once, few, many or a size class.

.,TRBV21-1,.,TRBJ2-7,TGTGCCAGCAGCAATGGTGGCGGGAGTTACGAGCAGTACTTC,CASSNGGGSYEQYF
TRBD2,TRBV7-9,.,TRBJ2-7,TGTGCCAGCAGCCACGCGACTAGCGGGGACTCCTACGAGCAGTACTTC,CASSHATSGDSYEQYF
.,TRBV25-1,.,TRBJ1-2,TGTGCCAGCAGTGGGGGGGCAGGGAATGGCTACACCTTC,CASSGGAGNGYTF
.,TRBV7-9,few,TRBJ2-1,TGTGCCAGCAGCACAGGGAAAGGCGGCTACAATGAGCAGTTCTTC,CASSTGKGGYNEQFF
.,TRBV5-1,once,TRBJ2-5,TGCGCCAGCAGCTTAACCCGGACGGGGAGCGAGACCCAGTACTTC,CASSLTRTGSETQYF
.,TRBV7-2,few,TRBJ2-1,TGTGCCAGCAGCGCCGCTTTTTACAATGAGCAGTTCTTC,CASSAAFYNEQFF
.,TRBV5-4,.,TRBJ2-1,TGTGCCAGCAGCGGTGGGGGACGCTACAATGAGCAGTTCTTC,CASSGGGRYNEQFF
TRBD2,TRBV10-3,many,TRBJ2-5,TGTGCCATCAGTGATACTAGCGGACAGACCCAGTACTTC,CAISDTSGQTQYF
TRBD1,TRBV20-1,.,TRBJ2-2,TGCAGTACTAGAGATCCGACAGGGATGGCCACCGGGGAGCTGTTTTTT,CSTRDPTGMATGELFF
.,TRBV7-8,.,TRBJ1-5,TGTGCCTGCAGCCCACAGGGAATTAGCCAGCCCCAGCATTTT,CACSPQGISQPQHF
.,TRBV5-1,many,TRBJ2-6,TGCGCCAGCAGTTGGGGCTCTGGGGCCAACGTCCTGACTTTC,CASSWGSGANVLTF
.,TRBV7-2,.,TRBJ1-1,TGTGCCAGCAGCTTAGTCGGCAACATGAACACTGAAGCTTTCTTT,CASSLVGNMNTEAFF
.,TRBV2,.,TRBJ2-5,TGTGCCATCTCCCGGGAACCCGGGGAGACCCAGTACTTC,CAISREPGETQYF
.,TRBV27,few,TRBJ1-2,TGTGCCAGCAGTTTTCTTCCGGGCAGCTACACCTTC,CASSFLPGSYTF
TRBD1,TRBV6-1,.,TRBJ2-1,TGTGCCAGCAGTGCACACCGGGACAGGGGGTACAATGAGCAGTTCTTC,CASSAHRDRGYNEQFF
TRBD2,TRBV3-1,.,TRBJ2-3,TGTGCCAGCAGGAGCGGGAGGGTGAGCACAGATACGCAGTATTTT,CASRSGRVSTDTQYF
.,TRBV27,.,TRBJ2-4,TGTGCCAGCAGTTTAAGGTTTCAGGGACTAGCCAAAAACATTCAGTACTTC,CASSLRFQGLAKNIQYF
TRBD2,TRBV6-6,few,TRBJ2-7,TGTGCCAGCAGTTACTTTGGGACTAGCTGGTCCTACGAGCAGTACTTC,CASSYFGTSWSYEQYF
.,TRBV7-9,once,TRBJ1-6,TGTGCCAGCAGCCAAGTGATGTCACCCCTCCACTTT,CASSQVMSPLHF
.,TRBV28,many,TRBJ1-2,TGTGCCAGCGCGCCCGGAGCGAACTATGGCTACACCTTC,CASAPGANYGYTF
TRBD1,TRBV20-1,.,TRBJ2-7,TGCAGTGCTAAGGCGGACGACAGGGGGCGCGAGTACGAGCAGTACTTC,CSAKADDRGREYEQYF
.,TRBV2,.,TRBJ2-3,TGTGCCAGCAGTGGTTTTGTGGGGGGGCGTGATACGCAGTATTTT,CASSGFVGGRDTQYF
.,TRBV4-1,.,TRBJ2-1,TGCGCCAGCAGCCAAGATAGCACCGGCTCCTACAATGAGCAGTTCTTC,CASSQDSTGSYNEQFF
.,TRBV7-2,few,TRBJ2-1,TGTGCCAGCAGCCAGGGCCCCAGGGTTAGCTCCTACAATGAGCAGTTCTTC,CASSQGPRVSSYNEQFF
TRBD2,TRBV6-6,.,TRBJ2-1,TGTGCCGCGAAAGGAACTCTAGCGGGGTACAATGAGCAGTTCTTC,CAAKGTLAGYNEQFF
TRBD1,TRBV12-3/TRBV12-4,.,TRBJ1-5,TGTGCCAGCAGTGTTGGGACAGGGGCTCAGCCCCAGCATTTT,CASSVGTGAQPQHF
.,TRBV4-1,.,TRBJ2-7,TGCGCCAGCAGCCAAGCGGCGTCAGGGGAGCAGTACTTC,CASSQAASGEQYF
.,TRBV18,.,TRBJ2-1,TGTGCCAGCTCACCATCAAGTAGCTCATCCTACAATGAGCAGTTCTTC,CASSPSSSSSYNEQFF
TRBD2,TRBV20-1,.,TRBJ2-1,TGCAGTGCTAGAGAGACTAGCGGACCTAGGGGCAATGAGCAGTTCTTC,CSARETSGPRGNEQFF
TRBD2,TRBV19,.,TRBJ2-5,TGTGCCAGTAGCACTGGCGCTAGCGGGGGGTACCAAGAGACCCAGTACTTC,CASSTGASGGYQETQYF
TRBD2,TRBV4-1,few,TRBJ2-1,TGCGCCAGCAGCCAACTGAAACTAGCGGGGGCCGGCTCCTACAATGAGCAGTTCTTC,CASSQLKLAGAGSYNEQFF
.,TRBV10-3,.,TRBJ1-5,TGTGCCATCAGTGAGTCCGGGGGTTTGCGGGGCAATCAGCCCCAGCATTTT,CAISESGGLRGNQPQHF
TRBD2,TRBV29-1,.,TRBJ2-1,TGCAGCGCTAGCGGGAGGGACTACAATGAGCAGTTCTTC,CSASGRDYNEQFF
TRBD2,TRBV11-2,.,TRBJ2-1,TGTGCCAGCAGCTTAACTCAGCGGGGGGTTTACAATGAGCAGTTCTTC,CASSLTQRGVYNEQFF
.,TRBV29-1,few,TRBJ2-7,TGCAGCGTTGATGGTCGCGCCGGGACTGGCCCAACCTACGAGCAGTACTTC,CSVDGRAGTGPTYEQYF
TRBD1,TRBV3-1,.,TRBJ1-2,TGTGCCAGCAGCCAACCGGGACAGCCTTACTATGGCTACACCTTC,CASSQPGQPYYGYTF
.,TRBV7-9,.,TRBJ2-7,TGTGCCAGCAGCTTAGGAGGGAGCCGGGACGAGCAGTACTTC,CASSLGGSRDEQYF
.,TRBV20-1,.,TRBJ1-1,TGCAGTGCTAGAAGGCAGTATAACACTGAAGCTTTCTTT,CSARRQYNTEAFF
TRBD1,TRBV5-1,few,TRBJ2-1,TGCGCCAGCAGCGAGGACAGGGAGTACAACAATGAGCAGTTCTTC,CASSEDREYNNEQFF
.,TRBV7-2,.,TRBJ2-2,TGTGCCAGCAGCTTAGAAGGCAGTTTCGCGAACACCGGGGAGCTGTTTTTT,CASSLEGSFANTGELFF
.,TRBV11-3,.,TRBJ1-2,TGTGCCAGCAGCCCCGGCGACATCCGACGTGGCTACACCTTC,CASSPGDIRRGYTF
TRBD2,TRBV29-1,.,TRBJ2-1,TGCAGCGTTGATACTCTAGCGGGAGGGACGGGGCAGTTCTTC,CSVDTLAGGTGQFF
TRBD2,TRBV11-3,.,TRBJ2-1,TGTGCCAGCAGCTTAGAGGGCCGACTAGCGGAAGGAGGCAATGAGCAGTTCTTC,CASSLEGRLAEGGNEQFF
.,TRBV23-1,.,TRBJ2-3,TGCGCCAGCAGTCAATCGATCGCAGCCAGCACAGATACGCAGTATTTT,CASSQSIAASTDTQYF
TRBD1,TRBV6-6,few,TRBJ1-5,TGTGCCAGCAGTATGACAGGGGGCGCAGATACGCATTTT,CASSMTGGADTHF
TRBD2,TRBV10-3,.,TRBJ2-7,TGTGCCATCAGTGAGTCTGCGGGGGGGTCTTACAATGAGCAGTACTTC,CAISESAGGSYNEQYF